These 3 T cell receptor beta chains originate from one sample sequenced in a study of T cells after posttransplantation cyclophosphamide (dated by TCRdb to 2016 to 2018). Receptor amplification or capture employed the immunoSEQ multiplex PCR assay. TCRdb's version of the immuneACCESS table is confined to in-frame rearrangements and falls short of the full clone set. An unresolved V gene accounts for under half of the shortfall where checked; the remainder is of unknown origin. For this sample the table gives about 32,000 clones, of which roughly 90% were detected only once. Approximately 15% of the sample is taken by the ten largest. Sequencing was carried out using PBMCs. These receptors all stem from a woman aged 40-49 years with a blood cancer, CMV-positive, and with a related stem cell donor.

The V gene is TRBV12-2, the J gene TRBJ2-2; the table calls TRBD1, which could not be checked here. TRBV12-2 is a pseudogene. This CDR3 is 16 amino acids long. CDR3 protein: CASRPRQGANTGELFF. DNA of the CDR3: TGTGCAAGTCGCCCGCGACAGGGAGCGAACACCGGGGAGCTGTTTTTT.

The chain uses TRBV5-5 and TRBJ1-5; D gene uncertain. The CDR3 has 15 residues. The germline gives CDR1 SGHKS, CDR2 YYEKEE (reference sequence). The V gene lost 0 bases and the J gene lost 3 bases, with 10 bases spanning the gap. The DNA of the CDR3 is TGTGCCAGCAGCTTGGTTGGCCAGTTCAATCAGCCCCAGCATTTT. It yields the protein CASSLVGQFNQPQHF.

The CDR3 bases are TGTGCCAGTGGCCGTTTGGAGTTCTATGGCTACACCTTC. It translates to CASGRLEFYGYTF. The rearrangement links TRBV19 to TRBJ1-2; D gene ambiguous. Trimming removed 8 bases from V and 4 bases from J, with 14 bases in between. The CDR3 length is 13 residues. The germline V gene encodes CDR1 LNHDA and CDR2 SQIVND (reference sequence).